Here is one TCR beta chain with its context. Replicate sorted-subset PCRs were loaded with 150 to 250 ng DNA, tens of thousands of T cell genomes. Sequencing was performed with immunoSEQ multiplex PCR; in TCRdb, only in-frame clones are kept and a portion is missing. Among roughly 700,000 clones listed, under 80% were seen once. This entry belongs to a study of shared clonotypes between healthy human individuals. Study overall: The plates for each donor numbered three CD4 naive, three CD4 memory, two CD8 naive and one CD8 memory.

V was clipped by 3 bases and J by 2 bases; unmatched bases: 5. This CDR3 is 15 amino acids long. Per the germline V gene, CDR1 is MDHEN and CDR2 is SYDVKM. Adult Caucasians living in Nashville, Tennessee made up all of the donors. CD4+ cells yielded CD45RA+ naive and CD45RA-negative memory subsets. Material for sequencing was memory CD4+ T cells sorted from blood. Subset noted: CD45RA-negative fraction. This sequence was found in a young woman in good health. The chain has TRBV28 and TRBJ2-5, with TRBD2 matching 8 bases. Here the CDR3 reads CASSFHGRGQETQYF. Here the CDR3 DNA reads TGTGCCAGCAGTTTTCACGGGAGGGGGCAAGAGACCCAGTACTTC.